The 17 T cell receptor beta chains reported below all come from one sample, sequenced in a study of T cell repertoires and HLA-DP antigens. These receptors are not linked to any known antigen. Measured with immunoSEQ multiplex PCR; TCRdb has only the in-frame clones, and not every one. The top ten hold less than 0.35% of the sample, which has around 100,000 clones, around 93% seen once. The sequenced sample consisted of CD4+ T cells from PBMCs. The receptors derive from a woman aged 18 to 35 in good health and CMV-seronegative.

The rearrangement links TRBV6-6 to TRBJ2-7; TRBD1 matches 9 bases. The V segment lost 4 bases and the J segment 2 bases; nucleotides outside the gene matches: 3. Germline V lookup: CDR1 MNHNY, CDR2 SVGAGI (reference sequence). This CDR3 is 14 amino acids long. CDR3 sequence (DNA): TGTGCCAGCAGTTTTGGGACAGGGACCTACGAGCAGTACGTC. Protein product: CASSFGTGTYEQYV.

The V call is TRBV7-3, the J call TRBJ2-3; perhaps TRBD1 as D (6 bases). Germline CDR1 reads SGHTA; CDR2 reads FQGTGA. Trimming cost V 3 bases and J 2 bases, with 9 bases left between them. This CDR3 comprises 14 residues. This CDR3 reads CASSFTGTTDTQYF. In DNA form, the CDR3 reads TGTGCCAGCAGCTTCACAGGGACCACAGATACGCAGTATTTT.

The rearrangement joins TRBV5-1 to TRBJ1-6; possible D gene TRBD1, 5 bases. The length of the CDR3 is 13 residues. The V end was cut by 0 bases, the J end by 10 bases, with 8 bases between. Germline CDR1 and CDR2: SGHRS and YFSETQ. DNA for the CDR3: TGCGCCAGCAGCTTGGAGGGGCACTCACCCCTCCACTTT. Encoded protein: CASSLEGHSPLHF.

The CDR3 loop reads CASSASLANVLTF. The CDR3 nucleotides are TGTGCCAGCAGTGCCTCTTTGGCCAACGTCCTGACTTTC. The V call is TRBV14, the J call TRBJ2-6; the D is unclear. Germline assignment: CDR1 SGHDN and CDR2 FVKESK. The CDR3 extends over 13 amino acids. Trimming pared 6 bases from V and 6 bases from J, leaving 9 bases between.

The V call is TRBV7-2, the J call TRBJ2-3; D remains ambiguous. This CDR3 comprises 12 residues. V gave up 1 base and J gave up 5 bases, with 4 bases separating them. CDR1 is SGHTA and CDR2 is FQGNSA in the germline V gene. The CDR3 DNA reads TGTGCCAGCAGCTTAGTTGGAGATACGCAGTATTTT. Protein sequence: CASSLVGDTQYF.

The rearrangement joins TRBV2 to TRBJ2-6; D not resolved. V dropped 4 bases and J dropped 0 bases, with 4 bases sitting between them. The germline gives CDR1 SNHLY, CDR2 FYNNEI. The CDR3 length is 14 residues. The DNA of the CDR3 is TGTGCCAGCAGTGTAATCTCTGGGGCCAACGTCCTGACTTTC. Amino acids: CASSVISGANVLTF. The variable domain in full, with the rest retrieved from reference TRBV2 and TRBJ2-6, is EPEVTQTPSHQVTQMGQEVILRCVPISNHLYFYWYRQILGQKVEFLVSFYNNEISEKSEIFDDQFSVERPDGSNFTLKIRSTKLEDSAMYFCASSVISGANVLTFGAGSRLTVL.

The chain employs TRBV27 and TRBJ1-5; tentative D call: TRBD1 (5 bases). V was trimmed by 4 bases and J by 6 bases, leaving 10 bases between them. Germline CDR1 reads MNHEY; CDR2 reads SMNVEV (reference sequence). The CDR3 runs to 13 residues. CDR3 protein: CASSSGRSQPQHF. As DNA, the CDR3 is TGTGCCAGCAGTTCAGGGCGGTCTCAGCCCCAGCATTTT.

The CDR3 is CASRYGQGAGRAFF. CDR3 nucleotide sequence: TGTGCCAGCAGATACGGACAGGGGGCTGGTCGGGCTTTCTTT. The chain links TRBV28 to TRBJ1-1; 11 bases agree with TRBD1. V lost 6 bases to trimming and J lost 11 bases; unmatched junction nucleotides: 11. CDR1 MDHEN and CDR2 SYDVKM come from the germline V gene. This CDR3 spans 14 amino acids. The whole variable domain, filled in from reference TRBV28 and TRBJ1-1, reads DVKVTQSSRYLVKRTGEKVFLECVQDMDHENMFWYRQDPGLGLRLIYFSYDVKMKEKGDIPEGYSVSREKKERFSLILESASTNQTSMYLCASRYGQGAGRAFFGQGTRLTVV.

This clone was seen only once. CDR3 residues: CASSPSARSGANVLTF. The CDR3, as DNA: TGTGCCAGTAGTCCCTCCGCCAGGTCTGGGGCCAACGTCCTGACTTTC. The chain joins TRBV19 to TRBJ2-6; the D is unclear. Germline assignment: CDR1 LNHDA and CDR2 SQIVND (reference sequence). The CDR3 covers 16 residues. V gave up 5 bases and J gave up 1 base, with 12 bases separating them.

The chain is built from TRBV5-1 and TRBJ1-4; 7 nucleotides agree with TRBD1. The CDR3 has 14 amino acids. V dropped 0 bases and J dropped 8; count of bases not matched to a gene: 4. CDR1 SGHRS and CDR2 YFSETQ come from the germline V gene. DNA for the CDR3: TGCGCCAGCAGCTTGGAGGGGGCTTACGAAAAACTGTTTTTT. Amino acids: CASSLEGAYEKLFF.

This chain uses TRBV28 with TRBJ1-4; no definite D call. CDR1 and CDR2 from the germline V gene are MDHEN and SYDVKM. V was clipped by 1 base and J by 7 bases, with 4 bases between them. This CDR3 has 12 amino acids. Here the CDR3 DNA reads TGTGCCAGCAGTTTATCGGGTGAAAAACTGTTTTTT. Translation: CASSLSGEKLFF.

The chain joins TRBV28 to TRBJ1-2, with D uncertain. The CDR3 loop spans 14 amino acids. Between the trimmed V and J ends, which lost 2 bases and 1 base, there was a span of 8 bases. CDR1 and CDR2 (germline): MDHEN, SYDVKM. In DNA form, the CDR3 reads TGTGCCAGCAGTTTAGGGAGAGATAACTATGGCTACACCTTC. Translation gives CASSLGRDNYGYTF.

The chain employs TRBV6-1 and TRBJ2-7, with 9 bases that match TRBD2. The junction had 11 bases not matched to a gene; V was cut back by 6 bases and J by 8 bases. CDR1 is MNHNS and CDR2 is SASEGT in the germline V gene. The CDR3 contains 14 residues. The CDR3 protein is CASRGRGGENKQYV. CDR3 nucleotides: TGTGCCAGCAGGGGGCGGGGGGGAGAAAACAAGCAGTACGTC.

The gene calls are TRBV2 and TRBJ2-7; 7 bases match TRBD1. Trimming removed 9 bases from V and 6 bases from J; junction bases left unmatched: 11. Germline assignment: CDR1 SNHLY and CDR2 FYNNEI. The CDR3 loop spans 13 amino acids. CDR3 protein: CASRTGETGEQYV. CDR3 DNA sequence: TGTGCCAGTAGGACAGGAGAAACGGGCGAGCAGTACGTC.

The chain carries TRBV4-2 and TRBJ1-2, with D possibly being TRBD1 (6 bases). Germline CDR1 reads LGHNA; CDR2 reads YNFKEQ. Trimming removed 3 bases at V and 0 bases at J, with 20 bases between. This CDR3 spans 18 amino acids. The CDR3 is CASSQAEGVQFSNYGYTF. For the CDR3, the DNA is TGTGCCAGCAGCCAGGCCGAGGGGGTCCAGTTTTCTAACTATGGCTACACCTTC.

This chain joins TRBV27 and TRBJ1-6; TRBD1 agrees at 7 bases. Germline V CDR1 and CDR2: MNHEY, SMNVEV (reference sequence). V lost 3 bases to trimming and J lost 4 bases; unmatched junction nucleotides: 6. The CDR3 totals 16 residues. CDR3 amino acids: CASSLRTGAYNSPLHF. The CDR3 DNA sequence: TGTGCCAGCAGTTTGAGGACAGGAGCTTATAATTCACCCCTCCACTTT.

The V and J genes are TRBV14 and TRBJ1-1; TRBD1 matches 8 bases. This CDR3 spans 18 amino acids. CDR1 is SGHDN, CDR2 FVKESK, per germline. V was clipped by 0 bases and J by 0 bases; unmatched bases: 9. For the CDR3, the DNA is TGTGCCAGCAGCCAAGACCCAAGGACAGGGAGGGTGAACACTGAAGCTTTCTTT. It codes for CASSQDPRTGRVNTEAFF.